The clone carrying this TCR beta chain was seen a single time. CDR1 SGHAT and CDR2 FQNNGV come from the germline V gene. The CDR3 is made up of 17 amino acids. The trim removed 6 bases at V and 7 bases at J, leaving 19 bases unmatched. Time point meaning: newly diagnosed GD, antithyroid drugs for less than 3 months. The TCR library used RNA extracted from PBMCs. TCR beta libraries were built with iRepertoire HTBI primers and Arm-PCR of CDR3 regions. TCRdb processed the multiplex PCR reads anew with MiXCR; each CDR3 protein has one entry. The repertoire has 550,000 to 650,000 distinct CDR3 sequences, 15% to 20% of them found once; the top ten carry about 11%. The source of the sample is a study of regulatory T cells in long-lasting Graves disease. This same sample was also part of a study on T cells in Graves' hyperthyroidism and ophthalmopathy.

The source was peripheral blood mononuclear cells (PBMCs), collected at new diagnosis, from a patient treated with antithyroid drugs. The source of this sequence is a man between 18 and 29 years old with Graves disease. J is TRBJ1-2 and V is TRBV11-2, with TRBD1 identical over 8 bases. CDR3 coding DNA: TGTGCCAGCAGTAGACAGGGGACCTGGCGTGGGGAAAGTGGCTACACCTTC. The encoded protein is CASSRQGTWRGESGYTF.